This T cell receptor beta chain was documented in a study of post-analysis software for immune sequencing data. Study summary: Patients with relapsing-remitting, secondary progressive and progressive-relapsing multiple sclerosis courses were all represented. Study-wide results and caveats: Included in a set of several TRBV segments more frequent in patients than controls were TRBV5-6, TRBV5-1 and TRBV20-1. In multiple sclerosis, normalized Chao1 diversity was significantly below that of controls.

cDNA libraries of TCR beta carried unique molecular identifiers. MiXCR, run by TCRdb on the PCR reads, gives a single entry per CDR3 protein. Of about half a million distinct CDR3 sequences listed, around a third were seen once; the top ten hold about 5.6%. Deletions cut 4 bases from V and 7 bases from J, with 17 bases between. The CDR3 has 14 residues. From germline, CDR1 is SGHRS and CDR2 YFSETQ. Points on this clonotype: Its antigen remains unknown.

The specimen was blood. The V gene is TRBV5-1, the J gene TRBJ1-2; tentatively, D is TRBD1 (5 bases). This clonotype was obtained from a girl between 2 and 17 years old with multiple sclerosis. The CDR3 DNA reads as TGCGCCAGCAGCCCCTCATGGGAGGGGATTGGCTACACCTTC. Its protein product is CASSPSWEGIGYTF.